Each of the 3 T cell receptor beta chains below was sequenced from the same sample in a study of regulatory T cells in long-lasting Graves disease (dated by TCRdb to the early 2020s). This specimen's time point label, interpreted: newly diagnosed GD, antithyroid drugs for less than 3 months. For both TCR sequencing and RNA sequencing, RNA was extracted from PBMCs using TRIzol. The receptor library was made with multiplex PCR. Sequencing took place on an Illumina HiSeq 4000. To build TCR beta libraries, CDR3 regions were amplified by Arm-PCR using iRepertoire HTBI primers. The public sequencing data were trimmed at Q25 with fastp and processed into clonotypes with MiXCR by TCRdb, which kept only in-frame beta chains. Each CDR3 protein gets just one entry, which takes the most common genes and DNA from the rows behind it. The sample table records 500,000 or so distinct CDR3 sequences; around 15% of these occur just once. The ten largest clones represent around 25% of the sample.

This sample was also put to use in a study of T cells in Graves' hyperthyroidism and ophthalmopathy.

The sample in question was peripheral blood mononuclear cells (PBMCs), obtained at new diagnosis, from a patient treated with antithyroid drugs. The origin of the receptors is a woman aged 40-65 years with Graves disease. Donor details come from another sample of the same person, matched by shared clones.

The V and J genes are TRBV19 and TRBJ1-1; 8 bases are a match to TRBD1. In germline, CDR1 is LNHDA, CDR2 SQIVND (reference sequence). This CDR3 spans 16 amino acids. The J segment lost 3 bases and the V segment lost 7 bases, leaving 13 bases of the junction unmatched. CDR3 DNA: TGTGCCAGTAAGGACAGGGACGGTATGGGGCACACTGAAGCTTTCTTT. Its protein product is CASKDRDGMGHTEAFF.

This clonotype has a count of ten or more. The chain carries TRBV2 and TRBJ1-1; maybe TRBD1 (5 bases). The ends were cut back, 8 bases at V and 1 base at J, with 11 bases in the middle. There are 13 residues in the CDR3. Germline CDR1 SNHLY, CDR2 FYNNEI. The CDR3 nucleotides read TGTGCCAGCCGGGGGAGCGGGAACACTGAAGCTTTCTTT. This gives the protein CASRGSGNTEAFF. Based on the CDR3 plus reference TRBV2 and TRBJ1-1, the full variable domain is EPEVTQTPSHQVTQMGQEVILRCVPISNHLYFYWYRQILGQKVEFLVSFYNNEISEKSEIFDDQFSVERPDGSNFTLKIRSTKLEDSAMYFCASRGSGNTEAFFGQGTRLTVV.

V gene TRBV14 combines with J gene TRBJ2-3; 7 bases are a match to TRBD2. The junction had 2 bases not matched to a gene; V was cut back by 2 bases and J by 6 bases. The CDR3 runs 13 residues. Germline CDR1 SGHDN, CDR2 FVKESK. The DNA for the CDR3 is TGTGCCAGCAGCCAAACGGGGGGTGATACGCAGTATTTT. As protein: CASSQTGGDTQYF.